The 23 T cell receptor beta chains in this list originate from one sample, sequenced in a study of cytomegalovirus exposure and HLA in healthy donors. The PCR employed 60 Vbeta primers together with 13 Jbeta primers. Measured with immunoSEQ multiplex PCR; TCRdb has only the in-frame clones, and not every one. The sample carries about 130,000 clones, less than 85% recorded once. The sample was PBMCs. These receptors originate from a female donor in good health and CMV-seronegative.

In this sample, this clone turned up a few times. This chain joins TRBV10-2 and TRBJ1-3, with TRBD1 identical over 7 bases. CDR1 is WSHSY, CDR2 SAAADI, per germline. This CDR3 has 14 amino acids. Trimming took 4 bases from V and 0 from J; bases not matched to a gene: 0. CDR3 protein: CASSGQGSGNTIYF. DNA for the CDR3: TGCGCCAGCAGTGGACAGGGCTCTGGAAACACCATATATTTT.

The CDR3 sequence is CASSTRHSPRGPDTQYF. The CDR3 nucleotides read TGTGCCAGCAGCACTAGACACTCCCCACGTGGCCCAGATACGCAGTATTTT. The rearrangement joins TRBV7-9 to TRBJ2-3; perhaps TRBD2 as D (5 bases). Germline CDR1 SEHNR, CDR2 FQNEAQ (reference sequence). This CDR3 has 17 residues. V lost 5 bases to trimming and J lost 4 bases, with 22 bases between them.

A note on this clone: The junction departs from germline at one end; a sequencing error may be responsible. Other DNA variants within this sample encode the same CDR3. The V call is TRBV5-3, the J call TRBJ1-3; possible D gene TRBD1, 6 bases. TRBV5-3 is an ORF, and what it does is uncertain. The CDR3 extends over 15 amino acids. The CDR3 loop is CARSFQGSDGNTIYF. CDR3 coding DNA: TGTGCCAGAAGCTTTCAGGGGTCGGATGGAAATACCATATATTTT.

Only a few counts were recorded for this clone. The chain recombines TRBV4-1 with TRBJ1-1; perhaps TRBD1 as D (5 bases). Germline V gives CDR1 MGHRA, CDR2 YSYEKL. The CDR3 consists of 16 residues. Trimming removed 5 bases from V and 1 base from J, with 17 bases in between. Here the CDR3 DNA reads TGCGCCAGCAGCATCCGCCTGGACATATCGAACACTGAAGCTTTCTTT. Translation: CASSIRLDISNTEAFF.

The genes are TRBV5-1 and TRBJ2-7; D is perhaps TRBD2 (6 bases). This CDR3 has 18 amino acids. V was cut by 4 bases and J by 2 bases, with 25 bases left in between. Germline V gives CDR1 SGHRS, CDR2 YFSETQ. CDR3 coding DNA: TGCGCCAGCAGCCAGTACCCGAGCGGAGGGACTGGGACCTACGAGCAGTACTTC. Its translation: CASSQYPSGGTGTYEQYF. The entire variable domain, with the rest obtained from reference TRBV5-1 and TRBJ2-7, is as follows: KAGVTQTPRYLIKTRGQQVTLSCSPISGHRSVSWYQQTPGQGLQFLFEYFSETQRNKGNFPGRFSGRQFSNSRSEMNVSTLELGDSALYLCASSQYPSGGTGTYEQYFGPGTRLTVT.

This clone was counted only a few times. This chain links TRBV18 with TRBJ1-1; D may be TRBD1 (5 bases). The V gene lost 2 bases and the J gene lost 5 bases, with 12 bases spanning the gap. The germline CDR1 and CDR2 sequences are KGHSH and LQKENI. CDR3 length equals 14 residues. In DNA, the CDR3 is TGTGCCAGCTCACCATATAAGGGGCATACTGAAGCTTTCTTT. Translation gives CASSPYKGHTEAFF.

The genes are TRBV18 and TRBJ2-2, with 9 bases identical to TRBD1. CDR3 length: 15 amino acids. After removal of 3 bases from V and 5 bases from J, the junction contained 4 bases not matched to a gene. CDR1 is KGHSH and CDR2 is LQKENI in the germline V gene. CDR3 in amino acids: CASSPGQGLTGELFF. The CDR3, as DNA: TGTGCCAGCTCACCTGGACAGGGGCTAACCGGGGAGCTGTTTTTT.

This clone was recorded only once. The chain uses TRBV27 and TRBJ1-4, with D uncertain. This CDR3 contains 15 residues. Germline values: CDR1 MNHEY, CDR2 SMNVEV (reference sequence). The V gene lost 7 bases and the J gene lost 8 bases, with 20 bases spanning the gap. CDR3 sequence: CASKIFSPSNEKLFF. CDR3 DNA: TGTGCCAGCAAAATTTTCAGTCCTTCAAACGAAAAACTGTTTTTT.

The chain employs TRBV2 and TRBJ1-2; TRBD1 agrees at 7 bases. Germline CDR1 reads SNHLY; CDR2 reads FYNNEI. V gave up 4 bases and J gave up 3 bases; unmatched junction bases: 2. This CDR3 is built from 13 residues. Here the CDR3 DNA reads TGTGCCAGCAGTGTTCAGGGGGACTATGGCTACACCTTC. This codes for CASSVQGDYGYTF.

The chain's CDR3 is CASRRQGGSNQPQHF. Here the CDR3 DNA reads TGTGCCAGCAGGAGACAGGGTGGAAGCAATCAGCCCCAGCATTTT. This chain links TRBV6-5 with TRBJ1-5; 7 nucleotides align to TRBD1. With V trimmed by 6 bases and J by 1 base, 6 bases remained unmatched. The V gene's germline CDR1 is MNHEY and CDR2 SVGAGI. The CDR3 covers 15 residues.

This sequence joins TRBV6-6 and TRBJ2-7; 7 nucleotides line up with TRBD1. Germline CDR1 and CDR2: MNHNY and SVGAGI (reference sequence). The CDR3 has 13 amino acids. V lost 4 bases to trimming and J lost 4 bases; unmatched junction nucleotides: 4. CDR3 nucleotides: TGTGCCAGCAGTTCTCGACAGGGATACGAGCAGTACTTC. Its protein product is CASSSRQGYEQYF.

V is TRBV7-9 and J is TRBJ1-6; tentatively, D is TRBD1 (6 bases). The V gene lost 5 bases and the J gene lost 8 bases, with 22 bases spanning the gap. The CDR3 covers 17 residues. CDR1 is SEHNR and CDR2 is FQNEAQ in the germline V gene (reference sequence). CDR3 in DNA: TGTGCCAGCAGCGGAGCCCGGGGGGCGTTAAGGCATTCACCCCTCCACTTT. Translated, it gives CASSGARGALRHSPLHF.

Here the CDR3 reads CAWGTDNNSPLHF. DNA of the CDR3: TGTGCCTGGGGGACAGACAATAATTCACCCCTCCACTTT. The V call is TRBV30, the J call TRBJ1-6, with 7 bases fitting TRBD1. Germline V CDR1 and CDR2: GTSNPN, SVGIG (reference sequence). Trimming cost V 5 bases and J 5 bases; bases outside gene matches: 3. This CDR3 comprises 13 residues.

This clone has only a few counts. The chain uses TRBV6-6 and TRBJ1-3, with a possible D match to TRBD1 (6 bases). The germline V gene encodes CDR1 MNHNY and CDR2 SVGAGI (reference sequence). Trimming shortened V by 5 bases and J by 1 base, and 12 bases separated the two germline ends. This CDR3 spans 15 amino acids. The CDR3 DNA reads TGTGCCAGCAGTCCCACAGGGCTTTCTGGAAACACCATATATTTT. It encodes CASSPTGLSGNTIYF.

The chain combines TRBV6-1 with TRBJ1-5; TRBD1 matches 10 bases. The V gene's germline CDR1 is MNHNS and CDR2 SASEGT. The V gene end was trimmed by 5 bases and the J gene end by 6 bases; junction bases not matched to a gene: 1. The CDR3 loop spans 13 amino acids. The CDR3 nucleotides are TGTGCCAGCAGTAGGACAGGGGGTCAGCCCCAGCATTTT. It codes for CASSRTGGQPQHF.

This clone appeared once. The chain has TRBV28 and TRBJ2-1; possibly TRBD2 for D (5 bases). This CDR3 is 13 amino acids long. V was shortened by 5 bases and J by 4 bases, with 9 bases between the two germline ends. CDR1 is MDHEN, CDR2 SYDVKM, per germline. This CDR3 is CASSDPGYNEQFF. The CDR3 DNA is TGTGCCAGCAGTGACCCGGGGTACAATGAGCAGTTCTTC.

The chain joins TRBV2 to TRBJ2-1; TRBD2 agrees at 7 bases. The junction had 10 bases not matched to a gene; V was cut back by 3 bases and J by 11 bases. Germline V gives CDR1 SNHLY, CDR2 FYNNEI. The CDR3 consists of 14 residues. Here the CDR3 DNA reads TGTGCCAGCAGTGACCTGGCGGGAGTTTTCAAGCAGTTCTTC. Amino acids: CASSDLAGVFKQFF.

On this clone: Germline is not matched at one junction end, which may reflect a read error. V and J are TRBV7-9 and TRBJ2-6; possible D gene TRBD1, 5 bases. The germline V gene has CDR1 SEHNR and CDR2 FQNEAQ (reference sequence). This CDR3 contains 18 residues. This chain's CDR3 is CASSSLVGMNSGANGLTF. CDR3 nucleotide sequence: TGTGCCAGCAGCTCGCTTGTGGGGATGAACTCTGGGGCCAACGGCCTGACTTTC.

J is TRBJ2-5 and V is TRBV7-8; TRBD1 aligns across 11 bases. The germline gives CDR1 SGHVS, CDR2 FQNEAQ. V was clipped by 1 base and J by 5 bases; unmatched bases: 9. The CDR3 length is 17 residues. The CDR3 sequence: CASSLVVGQGAVETQYF. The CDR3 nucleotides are TGTGCCAGCAGCTTAGTAGTAGGACAGGGGGCTGTGGAGACCCAGTACTTC.

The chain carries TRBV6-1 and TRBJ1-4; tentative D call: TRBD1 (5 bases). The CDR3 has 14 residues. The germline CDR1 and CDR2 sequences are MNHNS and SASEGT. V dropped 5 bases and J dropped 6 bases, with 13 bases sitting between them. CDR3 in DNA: TGTGCCAGCAGTAGCACAGCAGGGCATGAAAAACTGTTTTTT. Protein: CASSSTAGHEKLFF.

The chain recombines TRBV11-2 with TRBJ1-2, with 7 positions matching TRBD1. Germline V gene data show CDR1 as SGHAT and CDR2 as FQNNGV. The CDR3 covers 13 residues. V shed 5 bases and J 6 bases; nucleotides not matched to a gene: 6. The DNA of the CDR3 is TGTGCCAGCAGCGCCTTACAGGGGAATGGCTACACCTTC. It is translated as CASSALQGNGYTF.

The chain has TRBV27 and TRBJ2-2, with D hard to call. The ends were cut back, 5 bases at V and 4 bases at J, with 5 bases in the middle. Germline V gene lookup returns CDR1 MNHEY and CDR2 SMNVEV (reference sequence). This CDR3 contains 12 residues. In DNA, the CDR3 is TGTGCCAGCAGTCCCCTCACCGGGGAGCTGTTTTTT. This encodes CASSPLTGELFF.

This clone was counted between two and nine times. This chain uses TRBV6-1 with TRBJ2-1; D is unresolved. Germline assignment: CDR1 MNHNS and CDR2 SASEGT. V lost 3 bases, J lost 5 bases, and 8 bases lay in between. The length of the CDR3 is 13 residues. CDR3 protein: CASSEGSHNEQFF. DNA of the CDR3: TGTGCCAGCAGTGAGGGCAGCCACAATGAGCAGTTCTTC.